This T cell receptor beta chain was found in a study of quantifying T cell responses using KT2 cells. Study information: Reverse transcription used primers in the TCR alpha and beta constant regions.

Study-level points and caveats: KT2 sequences were detected down to about one KT2 cell per 100,000 PBMC.

The sample is PBMC spiked with counted cells of clone KT2. Fixed numbers of PBMC received varying amounts of KT2 cells. This clonotype has more than one count but fewer than ten. What it recognizes is unknown. This CDR3 region has 17 residues. V dropped 5 bases and J dropped 0 bases, with 18 bases sitting between them. In germline, CDR1 is SGHRS, CDR2 YFSETQ. The cDNA 3' end received a ligated oligonucleotide with a UMI. The first PCR ran roughly 4 cycles with an equimolar RC1.1 and RC1.2 beta primer mix. From the second PCR onward, TCR alpha and beta chains were processed separately. TCRdb fed the UMI-ligation and nested PCR reads into MiXCR, producing one record per CDR3 protein. Of 60,000 or so distinct CDR3 sequences in the sample, about 12% were seen once.

The chain links TRBV5-1 to TRBJ1-3; no clear D gene. Material for sequencing was PBMCs spiked with cells of the T cell clone KT2. The origin of this receptor is a human donor. CDR3 region: CASRQAYTGSSGNTIYF. The CDR3 bases are TGCGCCAGCAGACAAGCTTATACCGGGAGCTCTGGAAACACCATATATTTT.